This T cell receptor (beta chain) was identified during a study of cytomegalovirus exposure and HLA in healthy donors. Background on the study: The study placed 70% to 90% of its approximately 400 genotyped donors in the Caucasian-associated ancestry cluster. Findings and limits, study-wide: Association of a missense DCLRE1C variant with TCR beta V- and J-gene trimming was reported in a later analysis. Donor immune exposure was known only as CMV serostatus.

The germline gives CDR1 SGHVS, CDR2 FNYEAQ. V was pared by 10 bases and J by 9 bases, with 13 bases of the junction left unmatched. CDR3 length: 13 amino acids. Turning to this clone: The antigen remains undetermined.

Primers: 60 Vbeta forward and 13 Jbeta reverse. Clones were read by immunoSEQ multiplex PCR, and TCRdb kept only the in-frame ones, dropping some. Of about 170,000 clones listed, approximately 72% were seen once; the top ten hold roughly 2%. Sequenced material: PBMCs. The source is a female donor in good health and CMV-seronegative. The chain couples TRBV7-6 to TRBJ1-2; 8 bases match TRBD1. As DNA, the CDR3 is TGTGCCACCCTTTACAGGGGGTGGGAGAGCTACACCTTC. As protein: CATLYRGWESYTF.